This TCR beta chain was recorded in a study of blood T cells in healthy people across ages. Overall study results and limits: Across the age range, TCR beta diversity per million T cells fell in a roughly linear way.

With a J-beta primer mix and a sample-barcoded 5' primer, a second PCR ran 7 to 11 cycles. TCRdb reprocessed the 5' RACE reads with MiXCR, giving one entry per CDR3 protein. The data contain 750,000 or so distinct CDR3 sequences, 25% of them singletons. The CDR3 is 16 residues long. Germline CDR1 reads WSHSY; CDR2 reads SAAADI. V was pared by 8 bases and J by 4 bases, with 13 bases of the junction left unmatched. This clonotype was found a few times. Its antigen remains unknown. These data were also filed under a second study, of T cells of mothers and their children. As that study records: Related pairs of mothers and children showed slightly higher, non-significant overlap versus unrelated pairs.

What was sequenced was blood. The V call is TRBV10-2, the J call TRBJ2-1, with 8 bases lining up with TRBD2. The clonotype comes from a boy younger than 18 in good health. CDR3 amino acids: CASFRKAGVGYNEQFF. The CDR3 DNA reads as TGCGCCAGCTTCCGAAAAGCGGGAGTGGGGTACAATGAGCAGTTCTTC.